The 12 T cell receptor beta chains given below trace back to one sample, sequenced in a study of blood T cell repertoires in COVID-19. The table came from immunoSEQ multiplex PCR; TCRdb's copy has only in-frame clones and leaves some out. Counted here are some 190,000 clones, about three quarters occurring once; the ten biggest clones make up around 8.1%. The sequenced sample was peripheral blood. The receptors shown here come from a woman in her 50s with active or convalescent COVID-19.

Remarks on this clone: The sample carries other DNA sequences with the same CDR3. The chain has TRBV7-2 and TRBJ1-2, with TRBD1 matching 7 bases. The CDR3 totals 12 residues. Germline CDR1 is SGHTA and CDR2 is FQGNSA. V lost 6 bases and J lost 6; bases outside the gene matches: 4. The CDR3 coding sequence is TGTGCCAGCAGTTTCGACAGGGATGGCTACACCTTC. This encodes CASSFDRDGYTF.

This clone was observed many times. CDR3 nucleotide sequence: TGTGCCAGCAGCCGTGGGCAACAGGGGGCATACGAGCAGTACTTC. Its protein product is CASSRGQQGAYEQYF. The chain combines TRBV11-3 with TRBJ2-7, with 9 bases lining up with TRBD1. Germline-derived CDR1 and CDR2 are SGHNT and YENEEA. The CDR3 is 15 residues long. After removal of 5 bases from V and 4 bases from J, the junction contained 9 bases not matched to a gene.

Comments on this clone: The junction does not match germline at one end; this may be a read error. The genes are TRBV7-7 and TRBJ2-2; 9 bases fit TRBD1. Germline V gene data show CDR1 as SSHAT and CDR2 as FNYEAQ (reference sequence). The CDR3 covers 14 residues. The CDR3 reads CASSLDRGPGELFF. The CDR3 DNA reads TGTGCTAGCAGCCTGGACAGGGGCCCCGGGGAGCTGTTTTTT. Drawing the rest from reference TRBV7-7 and TRBJ2-2, the complete variable domain is GAGVSQSPRYKVTKRGQDVTLRCDPISSHATLYWYQQALGQGPEFLTYFNYEAQPDKSGLPSDRFSAERPEGSISTLTIQRTEQRDSAMYRCASSLDRGPGELFFGEGSRLTVL.

This clone showed up just a few times. The V gene is TRBV7-2, the J gene TRBJ1-6; D possibly corresponds to TRBD1 (5 bases). V lost 2 bases and J 14 bases, leaving 13 bases between the germline ends. CDR3 length: 13 residues. Germline V lookup: CDR1 SGHTA, CDR2 FQGNSA. CDR3 residues: CASSLTPDSSLHF. DNA for the CDR3: TGTGCCAGCAGCTTAACACCTGACAGTTCCCTCCACTTT.

The rearrangement links TRBV28 to TRBJ2-2; 9 nucleotides match TRBD1. The CDR3 sequence is 20 residues long. With 3 bases clipped from V and 5 bases from J, the junction kept 19 bases outside the gene matches. Germline CDR1 and CDR2: MDHEN and SYDVKM. Here the CDR3 DNA reads TGTGCCAGCAGTTTTCTCCTGGACAGGACAGGGGACGGTGTAACCGGGGAGCTGTTTTTT. This codes for CASSFLLDRTGDGVTGELFF.

J is TRBJ1-6 and V is TRBV6-2 or TRBV6-3, with 9 positions matching TRBD1. There are 16 residues in the CDR3. The V gene end was trimmed by 0 bases and the J gene end by 3 bases; junction bases not matched to a gene: 0. In germline, CDR1 is MNHEY, CDR2 SVGEGT. CDR3 residues: CASSYSTGGYNSPLHF. The CDR3 DNA sequence: TGTGCCAGCAGTTACTCGACAGGGGGCTATAATTCACCCCTCCACTTT.

In DNA, the CDR3 is TGTGCCAGCAGCCTCGGGAGTCGGTACGAGCAGTACTTC. Translated, it gives CASSLGSRYEQYF. The V gene is TRBV7-2, the J gene TRBJ2-7, with a weak D call TRBD2 (6 bases). The CDR3 covers 13 residues. CDR1 is SGHTA, CDR2 FQGNSA, per germline. The ends were cut back, 5 bases at V and 4 bases at J, with 12 bases in the middle.

The CDR3 nucleotides are TGTGCCAGCAGTCTACCCGGACTAGCGGGAGATACGCAGTATTTT. It yields the protein CASSLPGLAGDTQYF. The V call is TRBV28, the J call TRBJ2-3; 11 positions agree with TRBD2. V lost 5 bases, J lost 5 bases, and 6 bases stayed unmatched. Per the germline V gene, CDR1 is MDHEN and CDR2 is SYDVKM. This CDR3 contains 15 residues.

The chain has TRBV27 and TRBJ1-4, with D unresolved. Germline loops: CDR1 MNHEY, CDR2 SMNVEV (reference sequence). Trimming left V 5 bases short and J 0 bases short, with 13 bases between. This CDR3 region has 16 residues. The CDR3: CASSQYRQATNEKLFF. DNA for the CDR3: TGTGCCAGCAGTCAATACCGACAAGCAACTAATGAAAAACTGTTTTTT.

The chain has TRBV29-1 and TRBJ2-7; 9 nucleotides align to TRBD2. J gave up 2 bases and V 6 bases, and 5 bases lay outside the gene matches. The CDR3 runs to 13 residues. Germline V gene lookup returns CDR1 SQVTM and CDR2 ANQGSEA. The CDR3 spells CSVASGVPYEQYF. The CDR3 region has the DNA TGCAGCGTAGCTAGCGGGGTCCCCTACGAGCAGTACTTC.

The chain recombines TRBV19 with TRBJ1-6; D remains ambiguous. V was shortened by 5 bases and J by 9 bases, with 17 bases between the two germline ends. Germline CDR1 is LNHDA and CDR2 is SQIVND (reference sequence). CDR3 length equals 15 residues. Here the CDR3 DNA reads TGTGCCAGTAGTTCCGCCTCAGGAGGGAGTTCACCCCTCCACTTT. It yields the protein CASSSASGGSSPLHF. Full variable domain (rest looked up from reference TRBV19 and TRBJ1-6): DGGITQSPKYLFRKEGQNVTLSCEQNLNHDAMYWYRQDPGQGLRLIYYSQIVNDFQKGDIAEGYSVSREKKESFPLTVTSAQKNPTAFYLCASSSASGGSSPLHFGNGTRLTVT.

This chain uses TRBV5-6 with TRBJ1-3; D is uncertain. Germline CDR1 SGHDT, CDR2 YYEEEE. The CDR3 length is 14 residues. V was shortened by 0 bases and J by 2 bases, with 6 bases between the two germline ends. The CDR3 region has the DNA TGTGCCAGCAGCTTGGGGAGGGCTGGAAACACCATATATTTT. Its translation: CASSLGRAGNTIYF.